These 18 T cell receptor beta chains were sequenced from one sample in a study of blood T cell repertoires in COVID-19. The repertoire was sequenced with immunoSEQ multiplex PCR; TCRdb's copy has only in-frame clones and lacks some. This sample yields about 140,000 clones, of which approximately 87% are seen a single time; approximately 4.2% belongs to the top ten. Sequenced: peripheral blood. The receptor source for this set is a woman aged 40 to 50 with acute or convalescent COVID-19.

The chain recombines TRBV6-1 with TRBJ1-1; TRBD1 matches at 7 bases. The J segment lost 3 bases and the V segment lost 7 bases, leaving 11 bases of the junction unmatched. Germline CDR1 MNHNS, CDR2 SASEGT. There are 15 residues in the CDR3. CDR3 nucleotide sequence: TGTGCCAGCATCCTAGGAGGGGGCGTGGACACTGAAGCTTTCTTT. As protein: CASILGGGVDTEAFF.

The V call is TRBV19, the J call TRBJ2-2; TRBD2 might be the D (6 bases). This CDR3 is 14 amino acids long. Trimming shortened V by 5 bases and J by 4 bases, and 11 bases separated the two germline ends. Germline V lookup: CDR1 LNHDA, CDR2 SQIVND (reference sequence). The CDR3 sequence: CASSPGVITGELFF. CDR3 in DNA: TGTGCCAGTAGTCCGGGGGTCATCACCGGGGAGCTGTTTTTT.

The chain uses TRBV7-2 and TRBJ2-1; tentatively, D is TRBD2 (6 bases). The CDR3 is made up of 13 amino acids. V gave up 1 base and J gave up 12 bases, with 13 bases separating them. Per the germline V gene, CDR1 is SGHTA and CDR2 is FQGNSA. This chain's CDR3 is CASSLGGRKRQFF. CDR3 sequence (DNA): TGTGCCAGCAGCTTAGGGGGGAGGAAAAGGCAGTTCTTC.

The chain combines TRBV14 with TRBJ2-1; possibly TRBD2 for D (5 bases). V gave up 5 bases and J gave up 2 bases, with 7 bases separating them. The CDR3 is 13 residues long. Germline V CDR1 and CDR2: SGHDN, FVKESK. The CDR3 sequence is CASSWGAYNEQFF. In DNA form, the CDR3 reads TGTGCCAGCAGCTGGGGAGCCTACAATGAGCAGTTCTTC.

The chain couples TRBV2 to TRBJ1-6; 8 nucleotides match TRBD1. Germline V gives CDR1 SNHLY, CDR2 FYNNEI. V dropped 7 bases and J dropped 2; count of bases not matched to a gene: 4. This CDR3 comprises 15 residues. CDR3 loop: CASILQGAYNSPLHF. The DNA of the CDR3 is TGTGCCAGCATTCTACAGGGGGCCTATAATTCACCCCTCCACTTT.

The chain combines TRBV14 with TRBJ1-3; possibly TRBD1 for D (5 bases). V lost 3 bases and J 0 bases, leaving 15 bases between the germline ends. CDR1 is SGHDN and CDR2 is FVKESK in the germline V gene. The CDR3 runs 17 residues. As DNA, the CDR3 is TGTGCCAGCAGCCATAGACAGAGTTTCTTCTCTGGAAACACCATATATTTT. This translates into CASSHRQSFFSGNTIYF.

The V gene is TRBV27, the J gene TRBJ2-7, with 11 bases that match TRBD2. Germline CDR1 reads MNHEY; CDR2 reads SMNVEV (reference sequence). The CDR3 sequence is 17 residues long. V gave up 5 bases and J gave up 4 bases; unmatched junction bases: 13. CDR3 bases: TGTGCCAGCAGTCCCTTCGGAGCTAGCGGGGGGAAGTACGAGCAGTACTTC. Its protein product is CASSPFGASGGKYEQYF.

The CDR3 DNA reads as TGTGCCAGCAGCCCAGGGCTCACCTATGGCTACACCTTC. Amino acid sequence: CASSPGLTYGYTF. V usage is TRBV11-2 and J usage is TRBJ1-2; perhaps TRBD1 as D (5 bases). V lost 5 bases to trimming and J lost 4 bases, with 11 bases between them. In germline, CDR1 is SGHAT, CDR2 FQNNGV. The CDR3 contains 13 residues.

Concerning this clone: The junction differs from germline at one of its ends, possibly a read error. The chain combines TRBV18 with TRBJ2-2; TRBD1 matches 9 bases. Germline CDR1 reads KGHSH; CDR2 reads LQKENI. This CDR3 has 16 residues. The CDR3 DNA follows: TGTGCCAGCTCAGCACCGGGACAGGGAAATACCGGGGAGCTGTTTTTT. Its translation: CASSAPGQGNTGELFF. The full variable domain, in which reference TRBV18 and TRBJ2-2 provide the parts outside the CDR3, is NAGVMQNPRHLVRRRGQEARLRCSPMKGHSHVYWYRQLPEEGLKFMVYLQKENIIDESGMPKERFSAEFPKEGPSILRIQQVVRGDSAAYFCASSAPGQGNTGELFFGEGSRLTVL.

V and J are TRBV21-1 and TRBJ2-5; TRBD1 reflects the table's D call only, with no check against the DNA. TRBV21-1 is labeled a pseudogene. The CDR3 length is 18 residues. The CDR3 loop is CASSTPRGRGQDAETQYF. DNA of the CDR3: TGTGCCAGCAGCACCCCGAGGGGCAGGGGGCAAGATGCGGAGACCCAGTACTTC.

The chain combines TRBV4-3 with TRBJ2-7; TRBD2 is a possible D gene (6 bases). V gave up 1 base and J gave up 3 bases, with 16 bases separating them. CDR1 is LGHNA, CDR2 YSLEER, per germline. The CDR3 runs 16 residues. The CDR3 spells CASSQGEPDGSYEQYF. Written as DNA, the CDR3 is TGCGCCAGCAGCCAAGGCGAACCAGACGGGAGCTACGAGCAGTACTTC.

This clone was recorded at least ten times. The CDR3 DNA is TGTGCCAGCAGCATAGGACAGGGGGCATCCTACGAGCAGTACTTC. Translated: CASSIGQGASYEQYF. The chain has TRBV7-6 and TRBJ2-7; 11 nucleotides line up with TRBD1. With V trimmed by 5 bases and J by 1 base, 4 bases remained unmatched. This CDR3 spans 15 amino acids. Germline lookup yields CDR1 SGHVS and CDR2 FNYEAQ.

The table lists this clone with a count of one. This chain connects TRBV27 to TRBJ1-5; TRBD1 agrees at 7 bases. The CDR3 length is 17 residues. Unmatched junction bases numbered 10, after V lost 3 bases and J lost 2 bases. Looked up from germline, CDR1 is MNHEY and CDR2 is SMNVEV (reference sequence). The CDR3 reads CASSFLGGRAGNQPQHF. CDR3 bases: TGTGCCAGCAGTTTTTTAGGGGGCAGGGCTGGCAATCAGCCCCAGCATTTT.

V usage is TRBV24-1 and J usage is TRBJ2-1; D is ambiguous. CDR1 KGHDR and CDR2 SFDVKD come from the germline V gene. V shed 3 bases and J shed 8 bases, with 10 bases lying between them. The CDR3 runs to 13 residues. CDR3: CATSDVSGDEQFF. In DNA, the CDR3 is TGTGCCACCAGTGATGTGAGTGGTGATGAGCAGTTCTTC.

CDR3 in amino acids: CASSYGSNTEAFF. The CDR3 DNA reads TGTGCCAGCAGCTACGGTTCGAACACTGAAGCTTTCTTT. The V gene is TRBV14, the J gene TRBJ1-1, with D unclear. Per the germline V gene, CDR1 is SGHDN and CDR2 is FVKESK. The length of the CDR3 is 13 residues. Between the trimmed V and J ends, which lost 5 bases and 1 base, there was a span of 8 bases.

The V gene is TRBV30, the J gene TRBJ2-7, with 12 bases that match TRBD2. Germline trimming cut 4 bases from V and 2 bases from J; bases unmatched to any gene: 9. Germline V lookup: CDR1 GTSNPN, CDR2 SVGIG (reference sequence). The CDR3 is 16 residues long. CDR3 nucleotides: TGTGCCTGGACTCCGACTAGCGGGAGCCTTCCCTACGAGCAGTACTTC. Its translation is CAWTPTSGSLPYEQYF.

This clone was counted between two and nine times. The J gene is TRBJ2-1, the V gene TRBV5-1; 7 bases fit TRBD1. With V trimmed by 0 bases and J by 8 bases, 5 bases remained unmatched. Germline V CDR1 and CDR2: SGHRS, YFSETQ. This CDR3 contains 14 residues. The CDR3 here is CASSLVQGVDEQFF. CDR3 in DNA: TGCGCCAGCAGCTTGGTCCAGGGGGTGGATGAGCAGTTCTTC.

V is TRBV7-9 and J is TRBJ2-5, with TRBD2 as a possible D gene (6 bases). There are 16 residues in the CDR3. V was cut by 2 bases and J by 5 bases, with 18 bases left in between. The germline V gene has CDR1 SEHNR and CDR2 FQNEAQ (reference sequence). The DNA of the CDR3 is TGTGCCAGCAGCTTATCCTCTCGGAGGGTAACGGAGACCCAGTACTTC. Amino acids: CASSLSSRRVTETQYF.